These 27 T cell receptor beta chains came from one sample sequenced in a study of low-dose radiotherapy and immunotherapy resistance in tumors. Time point indicated: after trial treatment. Treatment defined: LDRT plus nivolumab, ipilimumab, low-dose cyclophosphamide and aspirin (RACIN trial). Primers targeting TRAV and TRBV primed first-strand cDNA, covering alpha and beta chains. A roughly 20-cycle PCR with a constant-region primer and V-primer adapter amplified TCRs. From the reads, TCRdb called clonotypes with MiXCR, one entry per CDR3 protein. This sample yields 35,000 to 50,000 distinct CDR3 sequences, of which 25% are seen a single time; about 9.5% belongs to the top ten. The sample was PBMCs, taken after low-dose radiotherapy plus immunotherapy. The receptor source for this set is a male donor with prostate cancer.

The sample holds many counts of this clonotype. This chain connects TRBV7-8 to TRBJ2-3; a possible D gene is TRBD2 (6 bases). Trimming pared 1 base from V and 3 bases from J, leaving 14 bases between. The CDR3 sequence is 16 residues long. The germline V gene encodes CDR1 SGHVS and CDR2 FQNEAQ. The CDR3 spells CASSLVGESGTDTQYF. The CDR3 bases are TGTGCCAGCAGCTTAGTGGGGGAAAGCGGGACAGATACGCAGTATTTT. Variable domain in full (rest from reference TRBV7-8 and TRBJ2-3): GAGVSQSPRYKVAKRGQDVALRCDPISGHVSLFWYQQALGQGPEFLTYFQNEAQLDKSGLPSDRFFAERPEGSVSTLKIQRTQQEDSAVYLCASSLVGESGTDTQYFGPGTRLTVL.

This clonotype appeared many times. The CDR3 spells CAISDPAYEQYF. The CDR3, as DNA: TGTGCCATCAGTGATCCGGCCTACGAGCAGTACTTC. The rearrangement links TRBV10-3 to TRBJ2-7, with D unclear. Germline values: CDR1 ENHRY, CDR2 SYGVKD. V gave up 3 bases and J gave up 2 bases, with 5 bases separating them. This CDR3 has 12 amino acids.

The chain is built from TRBV7-9 and TRBJ2-1; tentatively, D is TRBD1 (5 bases). Trimming removed 3 bases at V and 10 bases at J, with 16 bases between. The CDR3 has 14 amino acids. Germline CDR1 and CDR2: SEHNR and FQNEAQ (reference sequence). The CDR3 protein is CASSFLRTWPEQFF. The CDR3 bases are TGTGCCAGCAGCTTTCTTCGGACATGGCCCGAGCAGTTCTTC.

This clonotype occurred many times. This rearrangement joins TRBV6-2 or TRBV6-3 to TRBJ2-7, with a weak D call TRBD1 (5 bases). The germline V gene has CDR1 MNHEY and CDR2 SVGEGT. V was trimmed by 2 bases and J by 6 bases, leaving 5 bases between them. This CDR3 is built from 11 residues. The CDR3 spells CASSYQGEQYF. As DNA, the CDR3 is TGTGCCAGCAGTTACCAGGGCGAGCAGTACTTC.

This clonotype was found once. The V call is TRBV4-1, the J call TRBJ1-2, with 7 bases aligning to TRBD1. Trimming took 3 bases from V and 8 from J; bases not matched to a gene: 6. Germline V gene sequence: CDR1 MGHRA, CDR2 YSYEKL. This CDR3 spans 13 amino acids. The CDR3 nucleotides read TGCGCCAGCAGCCAGGGACAGAACCAGGGCTACACCTTC. Protein: CASSQGQNQGYTF.

Note on this clonotype: This likely stems from a read error, as it lies one base from a far larger clone. The CDR3 DNA is TGTGCCAGCAGCGAAATAGGGGCCGTCTCCTACAATGAGGAGTTCTTC. Its protein product is CASSEIGAVSYNEEFF. This chain links TRBV13 with TRBJ2-1, with D maybe TRBD1 (5 bases). The germline V gene has CDR1 PRHDT and CDR2 FYEKMQ (reference sequence). The CDR3 consists of 16 residues.

V and J are TRBV7-2 and TRBJ1-5; 10 bases fit TRBD1. In germline, CDR1 is SGHTA, CDR2 FQGNSA. There are 17 residues in the CDR3. Unmatched junction bases numbered 5, after V lost 0 bases and J lost 3 bases. The DNA of the CDR3 is TGTGCCAGCAGCTTAGCCGGGACAGGGGTCTCCAATCAGCCCCAGCATTTT. Amino acid sequence: CASSLAGTGVSNQPQHF.

This clonotype has a single count. V usage is TRBV2 and J usage is TRBJ2-3, with TRBD2 matching over 7 bases. Germline assignment: CDR1 SNHLY and CDR2 FYNNEI. This CDR3 is 15 amino acids long. V lost 6 bases and J lost 1; bases outside the gene matches: 7. The CDR3 loop reads CASREGLPRTDTQYF. The CDR3 coding sequence is TGTGCCAGCAGGGAGGGACTACCCCGCACAGATACGCAGTATTTT.

This clonotype was observed many times. The rearrangement links TRBV29-1 to TRBJ2-7; D remains ambiguous. CDR3 length equals 12 residues. Per the germline V gene, CDR1 is SQVTM and CDR2 is ANQGSEA. The V and J ends lost 6 bases and 1 base respectively, with 10 bases between them. CDR3 DNA: TGCAGCGTCAACGTCGGGTCCTACGAGCAGTACTTC. It encodes CSVNVGSYEQYF.

V and J are TRBV6-5 and TRBJ1-5; D is perhaps TRBD1 (6 bases). CDR1 MNHEY and CDR2 SVGAGI come from the germline V gene. This CDR3 region has 15 residues. Trimming took off 6 bases at V and 2 bases at J, with 14 bases between the two ends. CDR3 sequence reads: CASREQGWGNQPQHF. CDR3 bases: TGTGCCAGCAGAGAACAGGGTTGGGGCAATCAGCCCCAGCATTTT.

Ten or more counts support this clonotype. The chain has TRBV2 and TRBJ1-2; possibly TRBD1 for D (6 bases). Per the germline V gene, CDR1 is SNHLY and CDR2 is FYNNEI. The ends were cut back, 7 bases at V and 6 bases at J, with 9 bases in the middle. This CDR3 region has 11 residues. As DNA, the CDR3 is TGTGCCAGCAACAGGGAGAATGGCTACACCTTC. Its translation: CASNRENGYTF.

Concerning this clonotype itself: No DNA is shown, since the ends of the CDR3 on it are uncertain; the CDR3 is the one TCRdb lists. This chain joins TRBV5-1 and TRBJ1-4; the table's D call, TRBD1, has no DNA check behind it. The CDR3 is made up of 15 amino acids, end residues included. Germline CDR1 SGHRS, CDR2 YFSETQ. The CDR3 is CASSSDRGRDKLFFF.

This clonotype was picked up many times. The CDR3 sequence: CASVGREGSSGRAYEQFF. Here the CDR3 DNA reads TGTGCCAGCGTGGGCAGGGAAGGTTCTAGCGGGAGGGCCTATGAGCAGTTCTTC. J is TRBJ2-1 and V is TRBV28, with TRBD2 identical over 12 bases. V lost 8 bases and J lost 8; bases outside the gene matches: 19. Germline assignment: CDR1 MDHEN and CDR2 SYDVKM. The CDR3 totals 18 residues.

Points on this clonotype: A far more abundant clone sits one base away, making this likely a read error. V and J are TRBV7-2 and TRBJ2-3, with 11 bases that match TRBD2. The CDR3 contains 16 residues. V was pared by 8 bases and J by 6 bases, with 13 bases of the junction left unmatched. Germline V gene data show CDR1 as SGHTA and CDR2 as FQGNSA. Here the CDR3 reads CASVTHSGGAWDTQYF. In DNA form, the CDR3 reads TGTGCCAGCGTCACCCATAGCGGGGGGGCCTGGGATACGCAGTATTTT.

Ten or more counts support this clonotype. This sequence joins TRBV6-2 or TRBV6-3 and TRBJ2-7; a possible D gene is TRBD2 (5 bases). The length of the CDR3 is 16 residues. CDR1 is MNHEY and CDR2 is SVGEGT in the germline V gene. V was clipped by 0 bases and J by 3 bases, with 15 bases between them. CDR3 DNA sequence: TGTGCCAGCAGTTACTCGAAGGTGGACGGGGACTACGAGCAGTACTTC. Translation gives CASSYSKVDGDYEQYF.

This clonotype was counted ten times or more. The V call is TRBV6-2 or TRBV6-3, the J call TRBJ2-7, with 7 positions matching TRBD1. The CDR3 length is 13 residues. Germline V gives CDR1 MNHEY, CDR2 SVGEGT. Trimming cost V 6 bases and J 4 bases; bases outside gene matches: 6. The CDR3 region has the DNA TGTGCCAGCAGGGCAGGGGGATGGTACGAGCAGTACTTC. This codes for CASRAGGWYEQYF.

This clonotype was recorded at least ten times. This rearrangement joins TRBV7-8 to TRBJ2-3, with 9 nucleotides matching TRBD2. The CDR3 spans 18 residues. Germline loops: CDR1 SGHVS, CDR2 FQNEAQ. The J segment lost 2 bases and the V segment lost 5 bases, leaving 14 bases of the junction unmatched. CDR3: CASSRDSRLAGTTDTQYF. CDR3 nucleotide sequence: TGTGCCAGCAGCCGAGACTCCCGGCTAGCGGGAACCACAGATACGCAGTATTTT.

A word on this clonotype: A read error likely explains this, since a far larger clone differs by one base. The chain couples TRBV30 to TRBJ2-7, with no clear D. CDR1 and CDR2 (germline): GTSNPN, SVGIG (reference sequence). V lost 1 base and J 7 bases, leaving 14 bases between the germline ends. The CDR3 runs 13 residues. This chain's CDR3 is CAWSGGKGNEQYF. The CDR3 nucleotides read TGTGCCTGGAGTGGTGGGAAAGGCAATGAGCAGTACTTC.

This clonotype was detected ten times or more. The chain is built from TRBV16 and TRBJ1-5; a weak D match, TRBD1 (5 bases). This CDR3 spans 14 amino acids. Germline V gene sequence: CDR1 KGHSY, CDR2 FQNENV. V was trimmed by 4 bases and J by 3 bases, leaving 10 bases between them. CDR3 nucleotides: TGTGCCAGCAGCCCCCGGGACCCCAATCAGCCCCAGCATTTT. As protein: CASSPRDPNQPQHF.

This clonotype was seen repeatedly, ten times or more. The CDR3 DNA sequence: TGTGCCAGCAGTGAAGCAGGGACTAGCGGGGGGGCGGGCGATACGCAGTATTTT. Translated, it gives CASSEAGTSGGAGDTQYF. The V gene is TRBV6-2 or TRBV6-3, the J gene TRBJ2-3; 16 positions agree with TRBD2. Germline V CDR1 and CDR2: MNHEY, SVGEGT. CDR3 length equals 18 residues. The J segment lost 6 bases and the V segment lost 5 bases, leaving 11 bases of the junction unmatched.

The CDR3 reads CASSQDHGAVIQPQHF. CDR3 DNA: TGCGCCAGCAGCCAAGATCATGGGGCGGTCATTCAGCCCCAGCATTTT. This chain links TRBV4-3 with TRBJ1-5; maybe TRBD1 (5 bases). Trimming took off 0 bases at V and 6 bases at J, with 15 bases between the two ends. Germline CDR1 reads LGHNA; CDR2 reads YSLEER. CDR3 length: 16 residues.

This clonotype occurred many times. The chain uses TRBV20-1 and TRBJ2-3, with D possibly being TRBD1 (5 bases). This CDR3 has 14 residues. Germline V gene sequence: CDR1 DFQATT, CDR2 SNEGSKA (reference sequence). Trimming cost V 4 bases and J 1 base, with 12 bases left between them. CDR3 amino acids: CSATGSTGTDTQYF. The CDR3 nucleotides are TGCAGTGCTACAGGGTCTACCGGCACAGATACGCAGTATTTT.

A few counts support this clonotype. This chain links TRBV6-1 with TRBJ1-5; D gene unclear. Trimming took 2 bases from V and 3 from J, leaving 8 bases between them. The CDR3 has 14 amino acids. Germline V gives CDR1 MNHNS, CDR2 SASEGT. In nucleotides, the CDR3 is TGTGCCAGCAGTGAAAGACGTTTCAATCAGCCCCAGCATTTT. Protein: CASSERRFNQPQHF.

There are a few counts of this clonotype. The chain links TRBV20-1 to TRBJ2-5; 10 positions match TRBD2. The CDR3 spans 15 residues. Germline V lookup: CDR1 DFQATT, CDR2 SNEGSKA (reference sequence). J lost 2 bases, V lost 1 base, and 4 bases had no gene match. CDR3 in DNA: TGCAGTGCTAGAGGGCTAGCGGGGGCACAAGAGACCCAGTACTTC. Its translation: CSARGLAGAQETQYF.

This clonotype was observed at least ten times. The chain carries TRBV29-1 and TRBJ2-3, with a weak D call TRBD2 (5 bases). Germline V gene lookup returns CDR1 SQVTM and CDR2 ANQGSEA. Between the trimmed V and J ends, which lost 6 bases and 6 bases, there was a span of 7 bases. CDR3 length: 10 residues. The DNA for the CDR3 is TGCAGCGTCAGAGGGGATACGCAGTATTTT. It yields the protein CSVRGDTQYF.

This clonotype was picked up many times. The chain is built from TRBV7-7 and TRBJ2-1; D not resolved. The V gene lost 5 bases and the J gene lost 5 bases, with 16 bases spanning the gap. The CDR3 has 15 residues. Germline loops: CDR1 SSHAT, CDR2 FNYEAQ (reference sequence). CDR3: CASSRHVLADNEQFF. The DNA for the CDR3 is TGTGCCAGCAGCCGACACGTATTAGCAGACAATGAGCAGTTCTTC.

Details on this clonotype: Relative to the germline gene, one junction end is altered; a read error may explain this. The genes are TRBV7-2 and TRBJ2-1; tentative D call: TRBD2 (6 bases). This CDR3 spans 13 amino acids. CDR1 is SGHTA and CDR2 is FQGNSA in the germline V gene. CDR3 nucleotide sequence: TGTGCCAGCAGCTTAGGGGTTTCGTCTAGCGAAAACTTC. Its translation is CASSLGVSSSENF.